This is a list of T cell receptor beta chains from one sample in a study of blood T cell repertoires in COVID-19. Only in-frame clones appear in the TCRdb table, and some are missing; sequencing was by immunoSEQ multiplex PCR. The table lists 180,000 or so clones, about four fifths of them singletons. Sequenced sample: PBMCs or T cells enriched from blood (not recorded which). The receptors here all came from a woman aged 50 to 60 in a cohort exposed to, infected with or recovered from COVID-19 (not recorded which). Each CDR3 is given with its conserved first and last residue. D genes are given only for firm matches. A row's size may be missing; if present it is once, few, many or a size class.

CDR3 DNA | CDR3 protein | D gene | J gene | clone size | V gene
TGTGCCAGCAGCTTTAGCGGGGGGAACAACGGGGAGCTGTTTTTT | CASSFSGGNNGELFF | TRBD2 | TRBJ2-2 | . | TRBV7-2
TGCGCCAGCAGCCAGGGCAGTACCTACGAGCAGTACTTC | CASSQGSTYEQYF | . | TRBJ2-7 | few | TRBV4-1
TGTGCCAGCTCACCAAGACAGGGGTATGTCTGGAACACTGAAGCTTTCTTT | CASSPRQGYVWNTEAFF | TRBD1 | TRBJ1-1 | . | TRBV18
TGTGCCAGCAGCTCACTCACGGGAGAATCCTACAATGAGCAGTTCTTC | CASSSLTGESYNEQFF | . | TRBJ2-1 | . | TRBV11-2
TGTGCCAGTAGTGGAAGGGACAGAGATTACGAGCAGTACTTC | CASSGRDRDYEQYF | TRBD1 | TRBJ2-7 | . | TRBV19
TGTGCCAGCAGCCCGAGCGGGGGGATGAACAATGAGCAGTTCTTC | CASSPSGGMNNEQFF | TRBD2 | TRBJ2-1 | . | TRBV11-2
TGTGCCAGCAGCGCCGGGGGTTATGGCTACACCTTC | CASSAGGYGYTF | . | TRBJ1-2 | . | TRBV9
TGTGCCAGCAGTGACAGAAACTATGGCTACACCTTC | CASSDRNYGYTF | . | TRBJ1-2 | few | TRBV6-1
TGTGCCAGCAGGCCGCCAGGGACTTCCTACAATGAGCAGTTCTTC | CASRPPGTSYNEQFF | . | TRBJ2-1 | . | TRBV7-2
TGTGCCAGCAGTAGACTGGCGGCCCCAGATACGCAGTATTTT | CASSRLAAPDTQYF | . | TRBJ2-3 | . | TRBV6-5
TGTGCCTGGAGTCAGGGGGGTTGGGAGCCCCAGCATTTT | CAWSQGGWEPQHF | TRBD1 | TRBJ1-5 | . | TRBV30
TGTGCCAGTAGTACCGCAAACGACAGGGCTCGGCGTGGGAATGAGCAGTTCTTC | CASSTANDRARRGNEQFF | TRBD1 | TRBJ2-1 | . | TRBV19
TGTGCCAGCAGCTACCCGACAGGGACGAACACTGAAGCTTTCTTT | CASSYPTGTNTEAFF | TRBD1 | TRBJ1-1 | . | TRBV7-2
TGTGCCAGCAGTGAATCCGGGACAGGAAAGATCTATGGCTACACCTTC | CASSESGTGKIYGYTF | TRBD1 | TRBJ1-2 | . | TRBV2
TGTGCCAGCAGTAGCCCGGGGGAGAGCGGCTACACCTTC | CASSSPGESGYTF | . | TRBJ1-2 | once | TRBV2
TGTGCCAGCAGTGTTTACAACCGAGGGTACACTGAAGCTTTCTTT | CASSVYNRGYTEAFF | . | TRBJ1-1 | . | TRBV28